This TCR beta chain derives from a study of T cell repertoires in cytomegalovirus infection. About the research overall: Recently identified HLA-C-restricted CMV epitopes and well-studied HLA-B-restricted CMV epitopes were used by the study. The public TCR beta signatures pointed to both CMV infection and matching HLA type. Study-wide results and caveats: Totalled public TCR beta family frequency picked out people who carried CMV plus the relevant HLA. Clonotype analysis showed dominance of the ex vivo response by HLA-C-restricted CMV-specific TCR beta clonotypes.

This clonotype was detected many times. No antigen is known for it. MiXCR, run by TCRdb on the reads, gives a single entry per CDR3 protein. The data contain fewer than 150,000 distinct CDR3 sequences, about 30% of them singletons. J was trimmed by 2 bases and V by 1 base; bases with no gene match: 20. The CDR3 spans 22 residues. Germline V gene data show CDR1 as SGHAT and CDR2 as FQNNGV. V usage is TRBV11-2 and J usage is TRBJ2-1; 10 bases map to TRBD2. The source of this sequence is a human donor in good health (CMV status not recorded). Some clones in this sample may be carry-over from other donors' samples. The sample here was CD8+ T cells from cultured PBMCs, taken from culture after CMV antigen stimulation. CDR3 nucleotide sequence: TGTGCCAGCAGCTTAGGGTCCAAAGCGGCTAGCGGGGGTCCCGGGGCCTACAATGAGCAGTTCTTC. Protein: CASSLGSKAASGGPGAYNEQFF.